This TCR beta chain emerged from a study of blood T cell repertoires in COVID-19. This clone has just one count. Generated by immunoSEQ multiplex PCR, the TCRdb table keeps only in-frame clones and is missing some. The sample has under 350,000 clones; about 85% are singletons. CDR1 and CDR2 (germline): SGHDT, YYEEEE. The CDR3 runs to 14 residues. V lost 0 bases and J 1 base, leaving 5 bases between the germline ends. The origin of this receptor is a man aged 18 to 29 with active or convalescent COVID-19. This chain connects TRBV5-6 to TRBJ1-5; D remains unclear. Source material: peripheral blood. CDR3 residues: CASSLGISNQPQHF. CDR3 DNA: TGTGCCAGCAGCTTGGGTATAAGCAATCAGCCCCAGCATTTT.